These 10 T cell receptor beta chains were all obtained from the same sample, sequenced in a study of cytomegalovirus exposure and HLA in healthy donors. PCR amplification relied on 60 Vbeta primers (plus 13 Jbeta primers). Measured with immunoSEQ multiplex PCR; TCRdb has only the in-frame clones, and not every one. The table records under 200,000 clones, around 75% of them present only once. The sequenced material came from PBMCs. The origin of the receptors is a male donor in good health and CMV-seronegative.

The chain uses TRBV7-9 and TRBJ1-6; D is possibly TRBD1 (6 bases). This CDR3 is 14 amino acids long. Between the trimmed V and J ends, which lost 5 bases and 8 bases, there was a span of 13 bases. Per germline, CDR1 SEHNR and CDR2 FQNEAQ (reference sequence). The CDR3 loop is CASSQMDSYSPLHF. CDR3 sequence (DNA): TGTGCCAGCAGCCAAATGGACAGTTATTCACCCCTCCACTTT.

This clone turned up a few times. The chain uses TRBV4-1 and TRBJ1-1; D remains unclear. The CDR3 totals 15 residues. Per germline, CDR1 MGHRA and CDR2 YSYEKL. Between the trimmed V and J ends, which lost 1 base and 1 base, there was a span of 10 bases. Here the CDR3 DNA reads TGCGCCAGCAGCCAAGCGGCAGGAACGAACACTGAAGCTTTCTTT. Amino acid sequence: CASSQAAGTNTEAFF.

The chain links TRBV7-9 to TRBJ2-2; D is possibly TRBD1 (5 bases). This CDR3 is 13 amino acids long. Trimming pared 5 bases from V and 6 bases from J, leaving 10 bases between. The germline CDR1 and CDR2 sequences are SEHNR and FQNEAQ (reference sequence). CDR3 in amino acids: CASSRQFPGELFF. DNA for the CDR3: TGTGCCAGCAGCCGACAGTTCCCCGGGGAGCTGTTTTTT.

J is TRBJ1-1 and V is TRBV6-1; D perhaps matches TRBD1 (5 bases). V lost 3 bases, J lost 2 bases, and 7 bases lay in between. The CDR3 is 13 amino acids. CDR1 is MNHNS and CDR2 is SASEGT in the germline V gene. The DNA for the CDR3 is TGTGCCAGCAGTGACGACAGAAACACTGAAGCTTTCTTT. Translation: CASSDDRNTEAFF.

The genes are TRBV18 and TRBJ1-4; tentative D call: TRBD1 (6 bases). Germline V CDR1 and CDR2: KGHSH, LQKENI. The CDR3 extends over 14 amino acids. The V and J ends lost 2 bases and 2 bases respectively, with 6 bases between them. DNA of the CDR3: TGTGCCAGCTCACCAGGACAGACTAATGAAAAACTGTTTTTT. Translated, it gives CASSPGQTNEKLFF.

This clone has just one count. V and J are TRBV25-1 and TRBJ2-7; possible D gene TRBD1, 5 bases. The CDR3 loop spans 12 amino acids. The ends were cut back, 6 bases at V and 7 bases at J, with 13 bases in the middle. In germline, CDR1 is MGHDK, CDR2 SYGVNS. In DNA form, the CDR3 reads TGTGCCAGCAGACAGGCCGTGGGGGAGCAGTACTTC. It encodes CASRQAVGEQYF.

The chain carries TRBV6-1 and TRBJ2-1; 7 bases are a match to TRBD1. V gave up 5 bases and J gave up 0 bases; unmatched junction bases: 1. Germline CDR1 and CDR2: MNHNS and SASEGT. The length of the CDR3 is 14 residues. The CDR3: CASSPGGSYNEQFF. CDR3 DNA sequence: TGTGCCAGCAGTCCAGGGGGCTCCTACAATGAGCAGTTCTTC.

This rearrangement joins TRBV6-5 to TRBJ1-1; 7 bases align to TRBD1. CDR1 MNHEY and CDR2 SVGAGI come from the germline V gene. V dropped 6 bases and J dropped 6; count of bases not matched to a gene: 10. The CDR3 sequence is 14 residues long. The CDR3 DNA reads TGTGCCAGCAGCGGACAGGAGATCGTTGCTGAAGCTTTCTTT. It yields the protein CASSGQEIVAEAFF.

The V and J genes are TRBV5-1 and TRBJ2-1; TRBD1 might be the D (6 bases). Trimming cost V 2 bases and J 9 bases, with 9 bases left between them. The CDR3 totals 12 residues. Germline loops: CDR1 SGHRS, CDR2 YFSETQ. The CDR3 here is CASSLTGTEQFF. CDR3 nucleotides: TGCGCCAGCAGCTTAACAGGGACTGAGCAGTTCTTC. Full variable domain (rest looked up from reference TRBV5-1 and TRBJ2-1): KAGVTQTPRYLIKTRGQQVTLSCSPISGHRSVSWYQQTPGQGLQFLFEYFSETQRNKGNFPGRFSGRQFSNSRSEMNVSTLELGDSALYLCASSLTGTEQFFGPGTRLTVL.

This clone has just one count. The chain carries TRBV9 and TRBJ2-2; maybe TRBD2 (5 bases). The V gene lost 6 bases and the J gene lost 1 base, with 10 bases spanning the gap. Germline V CDR1 and CDR2: SGDLS, YYNGEE. The CDR3 runs to 14 residues. The CDR3 DNA reads as TGTGCCAGCACCCAGAGGGTGAACACCGGGGAGCTGTTTTTT. Translated: CASTQRVNTGELFF.